The present TCR beta chain was sequenced within a study of blood T cell repertoires in COVID-19 (dated by TCRdb to the early 2020s). Regarding the complete study: Collaborator samples came from the United States, Italy and Spain and covered acute and convalescent phases of COVID-19. The material from the prospective study consisted of cDNA or gDNA derived from T cells, B-cell-depleted T cells, or PBMCs. Subjects who had been exposed to COVID-19, were actively infected with it, or had recovered from it provided the deeply sampled blood TCRbeta repertoires that made up the dataset. The repertoires were released in a freely available public database meant as a resource for research on the immune response to SARS-CoV-2. Samples came from the ongoing ImmuneRACE study (first 160 participants) plus 1,254 subjects from 6 global collaborators. A de-identified subject ID, COVID-19 status, age in years and sex were almost always included in the sample metadata. Where available, HLA class I and class II types were taken from metadata supplied by the sample provider and were not determined by assay-based typing. Overall study results and their limits: How much clinical and demographic metadata was included differed by source and by participant, and the metadata was provided uncurated.

In its sample, this clone was seen once. There is no known antigen for this receptor. It has no much larger one-base neighbor in the sample; base qualities were not kept. A distance of 15 bases separates the germline ends of V and J, which lose 7 bases and 6 bases respectively. CDR1 MNHEY and CDR2 SVGAGI were looked up in the germline V gene. The CDR3 contains 14 residues, cysteine and phenylalanine counted. The sequence is cut down to CDR3 DNA, 42 bases in frame from base 1. TCRbeta CDR3 regions were amplified from genomic DNA using the immunoSEQ Assay, a bias-controlled multiplex PCR. The source study handled its data this way. Within the assay, amplification of reference gene primers was used to estimate how many nucleated cells each sample contained. Sequence reads were collapsed and filtered to measure the absolute abundance of every unique TCRbeta CDR3 rearrangement. For each sample, productive Simpson clonality was calculated as the square root of Simpson's diversity index over productive rearrangements. The clones in this table, taken by TCRdb from immuneACCESS, are in-frame only. Not every clone is retained; where verified, under half of the shortfall comes from an unresolved V gene, and the cause of the rest is unknown. V and J calls and clone size are given by that table; D and trimming were obtained from the DNA. In this sample the table shows roughly 400,000 clones, 70% to 90% of which occur a single time. Approximately 2.4% of the sample comes from the top ten.

In Seattle, one collaborating source enrolled patients while the infection was active and tracked those patients longitudinally over the course of disease. Whole blood was collected in K2EDTA tubes by collaborating institutions according to the institutions' own protocols. For TCRbeta analysis, collaborators shipped samples in one of three forms: frozen whole blood, isolated PBMCs, or DNA extracted from either of those sample types. Source material: peripheral blood. The clonotype was recovered from a woman aged 55-69 years with COVID-19, enrolled during active disease. In this chain, TRBV6-5 is recombined with TRBJ1-4, and TRBD1 may be the D gene, going by 5 matching bases. The CDR3 region reads CASMTGTNHEKLFF. The DNA reads TGTGCCAGCATGACCGGGACTAACCATGAAAAACTGTTTTTT.